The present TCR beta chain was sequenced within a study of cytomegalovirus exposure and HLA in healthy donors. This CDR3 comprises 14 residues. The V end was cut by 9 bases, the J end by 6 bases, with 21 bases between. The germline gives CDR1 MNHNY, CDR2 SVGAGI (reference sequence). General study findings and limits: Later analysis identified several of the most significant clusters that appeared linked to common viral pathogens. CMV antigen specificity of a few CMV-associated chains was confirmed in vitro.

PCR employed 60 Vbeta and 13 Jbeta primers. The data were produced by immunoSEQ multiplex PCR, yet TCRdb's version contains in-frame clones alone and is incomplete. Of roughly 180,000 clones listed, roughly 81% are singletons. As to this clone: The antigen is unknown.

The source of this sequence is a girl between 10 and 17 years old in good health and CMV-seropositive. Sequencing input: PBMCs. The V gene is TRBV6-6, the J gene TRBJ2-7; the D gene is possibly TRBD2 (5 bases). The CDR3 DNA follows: TGTGCCAGTTCTCAGGTTCTTAAAGAGGGCGAGCAGTACTTC. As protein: CASSQVLKEGEQYF.